This T cell receptor (beta chain) comes out of a study of blood T cell repertoires in COVID-19. This CDR3 spans 16 amino acids. V lost 3 bases and J lost 4; bases outside the gene matches: 10. Germline assignment: CDR1 LGHNA and CDR2 YNFKEQ. Using immunoSEQ multiplex PCR, the repertoire was profiled, and TCRdb retains in-frame clones only, with some absent. The table records about 240,000 clones, roughly 86% of them present only once. This chain joins TRBV4-2 and TRBJ2-5; 8 positions match TRBD1. The sample consisted of PBMCs or T cells enriched from blood (not recorded which). This clonotype originated in a woman aged 30 to 39 with acute COVID-19. CDR3 sequence: CASSHVRDRLRETQYF. DNA for the CDR3: TGTGCCAGCAGCCATGTCCGGGACAGGTTACGAGAGACCCAGTACTTC.